Listed below are T cell receptor beta chains from one sample, sequenced in a study of cytotoxic CD8 clonotypes in ibrutinib-treated CLL. Generated by immunoSEQ multiplex PCR, the TCRdb table keeps only in-frame clones and is missing some. Of roughly 97,000 clones in the sample, around 80% were seen once. Sample: PBMCs, taken after 12 months of ibrutinib treatment. These receptors all stem from a human donor with chronic lymphocytic leukemia. Each CDR3 is given with its conserved first and last residue. A D gene is named only where the DNA matches it firmly. Not every row has a clone size; where given, it reads once, few, many or a size class.

d_call	clone_size	v_call	j_call	cdr3_aa	cdr3_nt
NA	NA	TRBV2	TRBJ2-7	CASSGTGGGEQYF	TGTGCCAGCAGTGGTACCGGGGGCGGGGAGCAGTACTTC
NA	few	TRBV29-1	TRBJ2-4	CSVASGQQNIQYF	TGCAGCGTTGCCTCAGGACAGCAAAACATTCAGTACTTC
NA	few	TRBV30	TRBJ1-5	CAWSVLQGDGPQHF	TGTGCCTGGAGTGTACTGCAGGGTGACGGGCCCCAGCATTTT
NA	NA	TRBV6-6	TRBJ2-3	CASSSNTDTQYF	TGTGCCAGCAGTTCAAACACAGATACGCAGTATTTT
NA	NA	TRBV28	TRBJ1-2	CASSYESGASYGYTF	TGTGCCAGCAGTTACGAGTCAGGGGCGAGCTATGGCTACACCTTC
TRBD1	NA	TRBV2	TRBJ1-2	CASSEGQAYYGYTF	TGTGCCAGCAGTGAGGGACAGGCGTATTATGGCTACACCTTC
NA	NA	TRBV18	TRBJ2-5	CASSPPDGQETQYF	TGTGCCAGCTCACCACCAGACGGCCAAGAGACCCAGTACTTC
NA	few	TRBV28	TRBJ2-1	CASNGWTASYNEQFF	TGTGCCAGCAACGGTTGGACGGCTTCCTACAATGAGCAGTTCTTC
NA	few	TRBV2	TRBJ2-3	CASRMPSRTDTQYF	TGTGCCAGCAGGATGCCAAGCCGCACAGATACGCAGTATTTT
NA	NA	TRBV5-1	TRBJ2-7	CASSYGPPSYEQYF	TGCGCCAGCAGCTACGGGCCCCCGTCCTACGAGCAGTACTTC
NA	NA	TRBV19	TRBJ2-2	CASSISVSRGGELFF	TGTGCCAGTAGTATTTCGGTCAGCAGAGGCGGGGAGCTGTTTTTT
TRBD2	once	TRBV28	TRBJ2-5	CASSLISGGQETQYF	TGTGCCAGCAGTTTGATAAGCGGGGGTCAAGAGACCCAGTACTTC
TRBD1	NA	TRBV2	TRBJ2-7	CASSEARQGIYEQYF	TGTGCCAGCAGTGAAGCGCGACAGGGGATCTACGAGCAGTACTTC
TRBD1	NA	TRBV14	TRBJ2-5	CASSQLGQGTRDQYF	TGTGCCAGCAGCCAATTGGGACAGGGGACTCGGGACCAGTACTTC
TRBD1	NA	TRBV29-1	TRBJ2-5	CSARQGSETQYF	TGCAGCGCAAGACAGGGGTCGGAGACCCAGTACTTC
TRBD1	NA	TRBV2	TRBJ2-4	CASRDRVSKNIQYF	TGTGCCAGCAGAGACAGGGTCAGCAAAAACATTCAGTACTTC
TRBD1	NA	TRBV6-5	TRBJ2-7	CASSYDRGGYEQYF	TGTGCCAGCAGTTACGACAGGGGTGGCTACGAGCAGTACTTC
NA	NA	TRBV19	TRBJ2-1	CASNSGGNEQFF	TGTGCCAGTAATAGTGGCGGGAATGAGCAGTTCTTC
NA	NA	TRBV4-3	TRBJ1-4	CASSQDRQSPTNEKLFF	TGCGCCAGCAGCCAAGATCGTCAAAGTCCAACTAATGAAAAACTGTTTTTT
TRBD1	NA	TRBV6-5	TRBJ2-5	CASSYGTGQGGETQYF	TGTGCCAGCAGTTACGGGACGGGACAGGGCGGAGAGACCCAGTACTTC
TRBD1	NA	TRBV5-6	TRBJ2-1	CASSLGDRGSSYNEQFF	TGTGCCAGCAGCTTGGGGGACAGGGGGAGCTCCTACAATGAGCAGTTCTTC
TRBD1	NA	TRBV19	TRBJ2-1	CASSIETRGSYNEQFF	TGTGCCAGTAGTATCGAAACCAGGGGGTCCTACAATGAGCAGTTCTTC
NA	NA	TRBV9	TRBJ2-1	CASSGPGPSYNEQFF	TGTGCCAGCAGCGGTCCAGGCCCCTCCTACAATGAGCAGTTCTTC
NA	NA	TRBV15	TRBJ1-4	CATSRSTNEKLFF	TGTGCCACCAGCAGATCAACTAATGAAAAACTGTTTTTT
NA	NA	TRBV28	TRBJ1-2	CASSYGGPGGYTF	TGTGCCAGCAGTTACGGAGGCCCGGGGGGCTACACCTTC
TRBD1	NA	TRBV4-1	TRBJ1-6	CASSQVDRDNSPLHF	TGCGCCAGCAGCCAAGTGGACAGGGATAATTCACCCCTCCACTTT
NA	NA	TRBV28	TRBJ1-4	CASSSVWAGGREKLFF	TGTGCCAGCAGTTCGGTGTGGGCGGGGGGTCGCGAAAAACTGTTTTTT
NA	NA	TRBV7-2	TRBJ1-1	CASSLIRGNTEAFF	TGTGCCAGCAGCCTTATCAGAGGGAACACTGAAGCTTTCTTT
NA	NA	TRBV4-2	TRBJ1-1	CASRPRGEGMNTEAFF	TGTGCCAGCAGACCCCGGGGGGAGGGGATGAACACTGAAGCTTTCTTT
NA	NA	TRBV28	TRBJ2-7	CASRGNEQYF	TGTGCCAGCAGGGGAAACGAGCAGTACTTC
NA	NA	TRBV6-4	TRBJ2-1	CASSPTSRGELQFF	TGTGCCAGCAGCCCTACCAGTCGGGGAGAATTGCAGTTCTTC
TRBD1	NA	TRBV27	TRBJ2-5	CASSLLGGQGAFETQYF	TGTGCCAGCAGTTTACTGGGTGGGCAGGGGGCATTTGAGACCCAGTACTTC
NA	NA	TRBV25-1	TRBJ1-1	CASSEGVHYTEAFF	TGTGCCAGCAGTGAAGGTGTTCACTACACTGAAGCTTTCTTT
NA	NA	TRBV10-2	TRBJ1-1	CASSVIGGNTEAFF	TGCGCCAGCAGTGTAATTGGGGGAAACACTGAAGCTTTCTTT
NA	NA	TRBV4-2	TRBJ2-1	CASSQAESGNNEQFF	TGTGCCAGCAGCCAAGCAGAGTCAGGGAACAATGAGCAGTTCTTC
NA	NA	TRBV10-3	TRBJ1-3	CAINGQAGNTIYF	TGTGCCATCAACGGACAAGCTGGAAACACCATATATTTT
NA	NA	TRBV19	TRBJ2-3	CASSIDSSNRAQYF	TGTGCCAGTAGTATAGATTCGAGTAATCGGGCGCAGTATTTT
NA	NA	TRBV29-1	TRBJ2-1	CSVDEGRTSYNEQFF	TGCAGCGTTGATGAGGGACGGACCTCCTACAATGAGCAGTTCTTC
NA	NA	TRBV5-4	TRBJ2-3	CASSLQNTDTQYF	TGTGCCAGCAGCTTGCAAAACACAGATACGCAGTATTTT
TRBD1	NA	TRBV7-2	TRBJ1-5	CASSLDGQGDQPQHF	TGTGCCAGCAGCTTAGACGGACAGGGGGATCAGCCCCAGCATTTT
TRBD2	NA	TRBV5-1	TRBJ2-1	CASSLESAGGLPKQFF	TGCGCCAGCAGCTTGGAATCTGCGGGGGGCTTACCTAAGCAGTTCTTC
NA	few	TRBV5-1	TRBJ2-2	CASKGTSHTGELFF	TGCGCCAGCAAAGGGACATCACACACCGGGGAGCTGTTTTTT
NA	NA	TRBV7-8	TRBJ1-2	CASSKGANYGYTF	TGTGCCAGCAGTAAGGGGGCTAACTATGGCTACACCTTC
TRBD2	NA	TRBV19	TRBJ2-7	CASSIGTSGAYEQYF	TGTGCCAGTAGTATTGGGACTAGCGGGGCCTACGAGCAGTACTTC
NA	once	TRBV5-4	TRBJ2-3	CASSTFADTQYF	TGTGCCAGCAGCACGTTTGCAGATACGCAGTATTTT
NA	NA	TRBV6-1	TRBJ2-1	CASRRNSKGNEQFF	TGTGCCAGCAGAAGGAACAGTAAGGGGAATGAGCAGTTCTTC
TRBD1	NA	TRBV5-4	TRBJ1-1	CASERRDRREAFF	TGTGCCAGCGAAAGGAGGGACAGGAGAGAAGCTTTCTTT
NA	NA	TRBV18	TRBJ1-4	CASSPPGSPEKLFF	TGTGCCAGCTCACCACCAGGGTCCCCTGAAAAACTGTTTTTT
NA	NA	TRBV30	TRBJ2-2	CAWHAGINTGELFF	TGTGCCTGGCACGCCGGGATTAACACCGGGGAGCTGTTTTTT